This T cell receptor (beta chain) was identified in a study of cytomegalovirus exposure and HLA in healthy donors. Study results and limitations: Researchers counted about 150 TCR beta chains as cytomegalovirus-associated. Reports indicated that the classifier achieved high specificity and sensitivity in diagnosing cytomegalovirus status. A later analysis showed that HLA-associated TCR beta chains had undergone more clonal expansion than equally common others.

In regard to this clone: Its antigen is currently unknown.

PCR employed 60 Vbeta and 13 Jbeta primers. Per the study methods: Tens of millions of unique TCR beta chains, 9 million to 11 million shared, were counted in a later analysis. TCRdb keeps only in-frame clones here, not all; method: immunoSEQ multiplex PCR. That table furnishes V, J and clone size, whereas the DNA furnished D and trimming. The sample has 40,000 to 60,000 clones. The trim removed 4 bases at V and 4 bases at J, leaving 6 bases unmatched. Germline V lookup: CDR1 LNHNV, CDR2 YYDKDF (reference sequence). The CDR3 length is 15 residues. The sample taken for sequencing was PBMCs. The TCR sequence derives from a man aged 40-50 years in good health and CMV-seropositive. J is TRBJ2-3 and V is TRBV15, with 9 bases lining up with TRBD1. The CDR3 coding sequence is TGTGCCACCAGCATCCGGGACAGGGCTGCAGATACGCAGTATTTT. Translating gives CATSIRDRAADTQYF.